The source of this T cell receptor (beta chain) is a study of molecular identifiers for immune sequencing clone quantification. V lost 1 base and J 1 base, leaving 11 bases between the germline ends. The germline V gene encodes CDR1 SEHNR and CDR2 FQNEAQ (reference sequence). This CDR3 is built from 15 residues. TCR libraries were built in bulk with a published protocol and specific TCR primers. TCRdb re-derived calls from the PCR reads in MiXCR, one entry per CDR3 protein. The sample includes around 480,000 distinct CDR3 sequences, over 20% of them seen just once. The chain couples TRBV7-9 to TRBJ2-7; TRBD2 is a possible D gene (7 bases). This TCR derives from a human donor in good health. Some libraries in this study had Jurkat cell RNA spiked in. The sequenced sample was naive CD8+ T cells from blood, with Jurkat cell RNA spiked in. The subset denotes: FACS-sorted CD8+CD4-CCR7+CD45RA+ naive T cells. CDR3 sequence (DNA): TGTGCCAGCAGCTTAGAGGAGGGGGGGTCCTACGAGCAGTACTTC. Its protein is CASSLEEGGSYEQYF.